These T cell receptor beta chains were read from a single sample in a study of beta chain features in type 1 diabetes. TCRdb's copy holds only in-frame clones and misses some; the assay was immunoSEQ multiplex PCR. The top ten clones hold around 0.065% of a sample with about half a million clones, 30% of them seen once. Sequenced material: naive CD4+ T cells from blood. Receptor source: a man between 18 and 35 years old in good health. Both conserved end residues are part of each CDR3. The D gene is left open where the match is weak. Clone size appears in some rows only: once, few, many, or a class for an expanded clone.

d_gene | j_gene | v_gene | abundance | CDR3nt | CDR3aa
. | TRBJ2-5 | TRBV30 | few | TGTGCCTGGGGACCTCGGCGCACTGGGAGGACCCAGTACTTC | CAWGPRRTGRTQYF
TRBD2 | TRBJ2-4 | TRBV13 | few | TGTGCCAGCAGTTCCTTGACTAGCGGGATAGCCAAAAACATTCAGTACTTC | CASSSLTSGIAKNIQYF
. | TRBJ1-4 | TRBV5-1 | once | TGCGCCAGCAGCCGAGACCGTGAAAAACTGTTTTTT | CASSRDREKLFF
TRBD2 | TRBJ2-3 | TRBV9 | . | TGTGCCAGCAGCGCGGGACTAACCACAGATACGCAGTATTTT | CASSAGLTTDTQYF
TRBD2 | TRBJ2-1 | TRBV14 | . | TGTGCCAGCAGCCATGCCGGGACTAGCGGGGTCATAGAGCAGTTCTTC | CASSHAGTSGVIEQFF
. | TRBJ2-5 | TRBV7-9 | . | TGTGCCAGCAGCTCAACAGGGTCCGGGGAGACCCAGTACTTC | CASSSTGSGETQYF
. | TRBJ2-1 | TRBV7-9 | . | TGTGCCAGCAGCCAGGTTGGGACGGGGCTTAAGGATGAGCAGTTCTTC | CASSQVGTGLKDEQFF
TRBD2 | TRBJ2-5 | TRBV7-9 | . | TGTGCCAGCACGCGGGGCGGGAGTTGGGAGACCCAGTACTTC | CASTRGGSWETQYF
TRBD1 | TRBJ2-2 | TRBV7-8 | . | TGTGCCAGCAGCATCGGGACAGGGAGATACACCGGGGAGCTGTTTTTT | CASSIGTGRYTGELFF
. | TRBJ1-2 | TRBV28 | . | TGTGCCAGCAGTCCCCCGGCCCGGGGGCCCGGTGGCTATGGCTACACCTTC | CASSPPARGPGGYGYTF
. | TRBJ2-7 | TRBV7-6 | few | TGTGCCAGCAGCTTACGGCCCCCGGACGAGCAGTACTTC | CASSLRPPDEQYF
. | TRBJ2-7 | TRBV13 | . | TGTGCCAGCAGCTTAGGTAGGACAGTAGACTACGAGCAGTACTTC | CASSLGRTVDYEQYF
. | TRBJ1-3 | TRBV6-6 | once | TGTGCCAGCTTGGGAAACACCATATATTTT | CASLGNTIYF
. | TRBJ2-5 | TRBV5-1 | . | TGCGCCAGCAGCGGGACCCCAGGAGAGACCCAGTACTTC | CASSGTPGETQYF
. | TRBJ1-4 | TRBV5-4 | . | TGTGCCAGCAGCTCCCCGGGATCCGGGGGGGAAAAACTGTTTTTT | CASSSPGSGGEKLFF
. | TRBJ2-3 | TRBV21-1 | once | TGTGCCAGCAGCTTCGGGGCTAGCGGGAGCACAGATACGCAGTATTTT | CASSFGASGSTDTQYF
. | TRBJ1-1 | TRBV6-6 | . | TGTGCCAGTAGTACGGCGGGCAGACAGAACACTGAAGCTTTCTTT | CASSTAGRQNTEAFF
. | TRBJ2-5 | TRBV7-2 | few | TGTGCCAGCAGCCGGATCCAAGAGACCCAGTACTTC | CASSRIQETQYF
TRBD2 | TRBJ2-1 | TRBV4-1 | . | TGCGCCAGCAGCCAAGAACGTCTAGCGGGAGTTAATGAGCAGTTCTTC | CASSQERLAGVNEQFF
TRBD1 | TRBJ2-5 | TRBV28 | few | TGTGCCAGCAGAGAACAGGGGGCGCGGGAGACCCAGTACTTC | CASREQGARETQYF
. | TRBJ2-5 | TRBV5-5 | few | TGTGCCAGCAGCCTCAGGGTCCAAGAGACCCAGTACTTC | CASSLRVQETQYF
. | TRBJ1-2 | TRBV7-6 | . | TGTGCCAGCAGCCCTGGACAGCCTTCTAACTATGGCTACACCTTC | CASSPGQPSNYGYTF
. | TRBJ2-1 | TRBV11-2 | few | TGTGCCAGCAGCTTAGCTCTCTACAATGAGCAGTTCTTC | CASSLALYNEQFF
TRBD1 | TRBJ2-2 | TRBV5-1 | once | TGCGCCAGCAGCTTGGAGGGACAGATCACCGGGGAGCTGTTTTTT | CASSLEGQITGELFF
. | TRBJ2-5 | TRBV7-2 | . | TGTGCCAGCAGCTTAGACGGGAGAAGGGTCCAGACCCAGTACTTC | CASSLDGRRVQTQYF
TRBD1 | TRBJ2-3 | TRBV7-3 | . | TGTGCCAGCAGCCCTAGGACAGGGCACACAGATACGCAGTATTTT | CASSPRTGHTDTQYF
TRBD2 | TRBJ2-5 | TRBV6-1 | . | TGTGCCAGCAGTGAACTAGCGGGAGAGGGGTCACAGGAGACCCAGTACTTC | CASSELAGEGSQETQYF
TRBD2 | TRBJ2-3 | TRBV7-2 | . | TGTGCCAGCAGCTCCCGACTAGCGGAGGTACGGGATACGCAGTATTTT | CASSSRLAEVRDTQYF
. | TRBJ2-5 | TRBV5-1 | . | TGCGCCAGCAGCTTGGAGGGGACGCAAGAGACCCAGTACTTC | CASSLEGTQETQYF
TRBD2 | TRBJ2-3 | TRBV14 | few | TGTGCCAGCAGCCTTGGACTAGCGGGAGAGAGCACAGATACGCAGTATTTT | CASSLGLAGESTDTQYF
. | TRBJ2-1 | TRBV9 | . | TGTGCCAGCAGCGTAGTTGCCCATTACAATGAGCAGTTCTTC | CASSVVAHYNEQFF
. | TRBJ1-4 | TRBV29-1 | few | TGCAGCGTTGCCAGGGCGGGGGAAAAACTGTTTTTT | CSVARAGEKLFF
TRBD2 | TRBJ2-4 | TRBV29-1 | . | TGCAGCGTTGAGGGAGCGGGGAAAAACATTCAGTACTTC | CSVEGAGKNIQYF
. | TRBJ1-1 | TRBV29-1 | . | TGCAGCGTTGAGGGGCAGAGGAACACTGAAGCTTTCTTT | CSVEGQRNTEAFF
. | TRBJ2-7 | TRBV15 | . | TGTGCCACCAGCAGAGACTCAGTCGGCTCCTACGAGCAGTACTTC | CATSRDSVGSYEQYF
TRBD2 | TRBJ2-1 | TRBV5-1 | . | TGCGCCAGCAGCCCTTTGGGAGGGTCCTACAATGAGCAGTTCTTC | CASSPLGGSYNEQFF
TRBD1 | TRBJ1-1 | TRBV10-3 | few | TGTGCCATCAGTGACGCCAGACAGGGTAGCACTGAAGCTTTCTTT | CAISDARQGSTEAFF
TRBD1 | TRBJ2-1 | TRBV9 | few | TGTGCCAGCAGCGAGCGACAGGGATCCTACAATGAGCAGTTCTTC | CASSERQGSYNEQFF
. | TRBJ1-2 | TRBV4-2 | few | TGTGCCAGCAGCCTATCCGACAGAGGCTATGGCTACACCTTC | CASSLSDRGYGYTF
. | TRBJ2-1 | TRBV30 | . | TGTGCCTGGAGTGGAAGCAGGCCCTACAATGAGCAGTTCTTC | CAWSGSRPYNEQFF
. | TRBJ2-7 | TRBV30 | . | TGTGCCTGGAGAGAGGTGGACGAGCAGTACTTC | CAWREVDEQYF
. | TRBJ1-2 | TRBV18 | . | TGTGCCAGCTCACCATTGACTGGGGAGTCTGGCTACACCTTC | CASSPLTGESGYTF
. | TRBJ1-1 | TRBV30 | . | TGTGCCTGGAGTGTAAAAGGTTTGGGGTCGACTTTCTTT | CAWSVKGLGSTFF
. | TRBJ1-6 | TRBV15 | . | TGTGCCACCAGCAGAGATCCCGGGGTTTCACCCCTCCACTTT | CATSRDPGVSPLHF
. | TRBJ2-5 | TRBV14 | . | TGTGCCAGCAGCCAAGATGTTTACAGATACCAAGAGACCCAGTACTTC | CASSQDVYRYQETQYF
. | TRBJ2-7 | TRBV6-6 | . | TGTGCCAGTAGGGGCACGAGCTCCTACGAGCAGTACTTC | CASRGTSSYEQYF